This entry lists 8 T cell receptor beta chains sequenced from one sample in a study of beta chain features in type 1 diabetes. What was sequenced were expressed TCRB transcripts, since all of the isolated RNA had been reverse transcribed. Here immunoSEQ multiplex PCR was the method, and the copy in TCRdb shows in-frame clones only, minus some. The sample includes under 550,000 clones, roughly an eighth seen only once; the top ten take approximately 0.05%. The sample was naive CD4+ T cells from blood. These receptors originate from a woman between 18 and 29 years old in good health.

The chain carries TRBV18 and TRBJ1-2, with D tentatively TRBD1 (5 bases). With 5 bases removed from V and 4 bases from J, the gap between germline ends came to 11 bases. The CDR3 runs 13 residues. From germline, CDR1 is KGHSH and CDR2 LQKENI. DNA for the CDR3: TGTGCCAGCTCAGCCGGGACCTTCTATGGCTACACCTTC. Translated: CASSAGTFYGYTF.

This clone occurred a few times. The chain is built from TRBV7-6 and TRBJ2-1, with D hard to call. The CDR3 contains 14 residues. The V gene's germline CDR1 is SGHVS and CDR2 FNYEAQ. Between the trimmed V and J ends, which lost 2 bases and 6 bases, there was a span of 11 bases. The CDR3 sequence is CASSLPQASNEQFF. The CDR3 DNA is TGTGCCAGCAGCTTACCCCAGGCGAGCAATGAGCAGTTCTTC.

There are a few counts of this clone. The chain couples TRBV7-9 to TRBJ2-3; D call uncertain. V lost 2 bases and J lost 1, with 10 bases in between. The CDR3 contains 15 residues. Germline V gene lookup returns CDR1 SEHNR and CDR2 FQNEAQ (reference sequence). Here the CDR3 DNA reads TGTGCCAGCAGCTTAACGTCAACCCGCACAGATACGCAGTATTTT. Its translation: CASSLTSTRTDTQYF.

The rearrangement links TRBV5-1 to TRBJ2-5; D gene uncertain. The V end lost 4 bases, the J end lost 3 bases, and 16 bases lay between the germline ends. The CDR3 totals 15 residues. Germline loops: CDR1 SGHRS, CDR2 YFSETQ. The CDR3 is CASSQWTNPKETQYF. The CDR3 region has the DNA TGCGCCAGCAGCCAGTGGACGAACCCTAAAGAGACCCAGTACTTC.

This clone was counted between two and nine times. The chain employs TRBV29-1 and TRBJ1-1; 7 bases are shared with TRBD1. This CDR3 has 15 residues. Per the germline V gene, CDR1 is SQVTM and CDR2 is ANQGSEA. V gave up 5 bases and J gave up 0 bases; unmatched junction bases: 9. The CDR3 protein is CSVKRDSIMNTEAFF. The CDR3 DNA reads as TGCAGCGTTAAACGGGACAGTATTATGAACACTGAAGCTTTCTTT.

CDR3 nucleotides: TGTGCCAGCAGTTACAGTGGGAGGGCCCTCGATGAGCAGTTCTTC. It yields the protein CASSYSGRALDEQFF. This rearrangement joins TRBV6-5 to TRBJ2-1; 7 bases match TRBD2. The J segment lost 8 bases and the V segment lost 2 bases, leaving 9 bases of the junction unmatched. Germline loops: CDR1 MNHEY, CDR2 SVGAGI. The CDR3 contains 15 residues.

The table lists this clone with a few counts. V gene TRBV9 combines with J gene TRBJ2-1, with D perhaps TRBD2 (6 bases). CDR1 is SGDLS and CDR2 is YYNGEE in the germline V gene. The V end was cut by 3 bases, the J end by 2 bases, with 12 bases between. This CDR3 region has 15 residues. This CDR3 is CASSASGLTYNEQFF. The CDR3 bases are TGTGCCAGCAGCGCGAGCGGGCTAACCTACAATGAGCAGTTCTTC.

The chain employs TRBV5-6 and TRBJ2-1; 9 positions match TRBD1. The CDR3 has 13 amino acids. CDR1 is SGHDT and CDR2 is YYEEEE in the germline V gene. Trimming removed 3 bases from V and 9 bases from J; junction bases left unmatched: 4. The CDR3 loop is CASSSDRGGEQFF. The CDR3 DNA follows: TGTGCCAGCAGCTCGGACAGGGGTGGTGAGCAGTTCTTC. The full variable domain, rest sourced from reference TRBV5-6 and TRBJ2-1, is DAGVTQSPTHLIKTRGQQVTLRCSPKSGHDTVSWYQQALGQGPQFIFQYYEEEERQRGNFPDRFSGHQFPNYSSELNVNALLLGDSALYLCASSSDRGGEQFFGPGTRLTVL.